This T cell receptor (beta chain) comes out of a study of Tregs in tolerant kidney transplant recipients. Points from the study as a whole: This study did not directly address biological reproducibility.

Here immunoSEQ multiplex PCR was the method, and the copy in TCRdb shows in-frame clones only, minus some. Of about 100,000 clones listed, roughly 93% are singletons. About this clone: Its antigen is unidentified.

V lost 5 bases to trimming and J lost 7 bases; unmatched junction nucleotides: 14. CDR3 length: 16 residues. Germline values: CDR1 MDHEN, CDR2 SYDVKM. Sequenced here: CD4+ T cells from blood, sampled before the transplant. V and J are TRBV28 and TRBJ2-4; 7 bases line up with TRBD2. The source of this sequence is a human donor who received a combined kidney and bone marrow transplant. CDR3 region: CASSGGGGPKGNIQYF. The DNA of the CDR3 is TGTGCCAGCAGTGGGGGGGGAGGGCCCAAAGGGAACATTCAGTACTTC.